A selection of T cell receptor beta chains follows, all from one sample in a study of blood T cell repertoires in COVID-19. Repertoires were generated with immunoSEQ multiplex PCR, while TCRdb's copy carries only in-frame clones and drops some. The table shows about 230,000 clones, with 80% to 90% occurring only once. Sequencing input: PBMCs or T cells enriched from blood (not recorded which). The origin of the receptors is a man aged 18 to 30 who had recovered from COVID-19. The CDR3 runs from the conserved cysteine through the conserved F or W. The D gene is left open where the match is weak. Clone size is shown for a subset of rows, as once, few, many or a class of expanded clone.

D	size	V	J	CDR3	DNA
.	once	TRBV7-6	TRBJ1-6	CASSLGANSPLHF	TGTGCCAGCAGCTTGGGGGCCAATTCACCCCTCCACTTT
.	once	TRBV7-9	TRBJ2-7	CASSQGIYEQYF	TGTGCCAGCAGCCAGGGAATCTACGAGCAGTACTTC
.	few	TRBV28	TRBJ1-2	CASSWGLGYYGYTF	TGTGCCAGCAGTTGGGGACTGGGTTACTATGGCTACACCTTC
TRBD1	.	TRBV19	TRBJ1-2	CATSDRGQGYTF	TGTGCCACCTCGGACAGGGGGCAAGGCTACACCTTC
TRBD2	.	TRBV9	TRBJ2-3	CASSVAGTNHLSTDTQYF	TGTGCCAGCAGCGTCGCCGGGACTAACCATCTAAGCACAGATACGCAGTATTTT
.	few	TRBV19	TRBJ1-6	CASSNLGQLNSPLHF	TGTGCCAGTAGTAATCTAGGACAGCTTAATTCACCCCTCCACTTT
TRBD2	.	TRBV5-5	TRBJ2-3	CASSLGATSLTDTQYF	TGTGCCAGCAGCTTGGGTGCGACTAGCCTCACAGATACGCAGTATTTT
.	.	TRBV21-1	TRBJ2-2	CASSLQRNSPGGLAGGDSMELFF	TGTGCCAGCAGCCTTCAACGGAATAGTCCTGGGGGACTAGCGGGAGGGGATTCGATGGAGCTGTTTTTT
TRBD2	.	TRBV28	TRBJ2-3	CASSSDRTSGGEVDTQYF	TGTGCCAGCAGTTCGGACCGGACTAGCGGGGGGGAGGTAGATACGCAGTATTTT
.	.	TRBV11-2	TRBJ2-5	CASSLDRGTQYF	TGTGCCAGCAGCTTAGATAGGGGGACCCAGTACTTC
TRBD1	.	TRBV28	TRBJ1-2	CASSLTGYGYTF	TGTGCCAGCAGCCTGACAGGGTACGGCTACACCTTC
.	.	TRBV19	TRBJ1-5	CASSSGLGNQPQHF	TGTGCCAGTAGTTCCGGGTTGGGCAATCAGCCCCAGCATTTT
.	.	TRBV10-3	TRBJ2-3	CAIRRGEGTDTQYF	TGTGCCATCAGGAGAGGAGAGGGCACAGATACGCAGTATTTT
TRBD1	.	TRBV24-1	TRBJ2-5	CATSDPRTGQETQYF	TGTGCCACCAGTGACCCGAGGACAGGACAAGAGACCCAGTACTTC
.	.	TRBV3-1/TRBV3-2	TRBJ1-2	CASSQVSNYGYTF	TGTGCCAGCAGCCAAGTATCTAACTATGGCTACACCTTC
TRBD1	.	TRBV27	TRBJ1-2	CASREGQNYGYTF	TGTGCCAGCAGGGAGGGACAGAACTATGGCTACACCTTC
TRBD1	.	TRBV28	TRBJ1-4	CASSPDRGGEKLFF	TGTGCCAGCTCACCGGACAGGGGCGGTGAAAAACTGTTTTTT
.	.	TRBV4-1	TRBJ1-2	CASSPRGDNYGYTF	TGCGCCAGCAGCCCCCGGGGGGATAACTATGGCTACACCTTC
TRBD1	.	TRBV7-2	TRBJ1-5	CASSGQGGQPQHF	TGTGCCAGCAGCGGACAGGGCGGTCAGCCCCAGCATTTT
.	.	TRBV9	TRBJ1-5	CASSVEGDSNQPQHF	TGTGCCAGCAGCGTAGAGGGGGATAGCAATCAGCCCCAGCATTTT
TRBD2	.	TRBV7-2	TRBJ2-1	CASSLGRGAWNEQFF	TGTGCCAGCAGCTTAGGGCGGGGGGCCTGGAATGAGCAGTTCTTC
.	.	TRBV5-1	TRBJ2-3	CASSPDDRSTDTQYF	TGCGCCAGCAGCCCGGATGACAGGAGCACAGATACGCAGTATTTT
TRBD2	many	TRBV6-4	TRBJ2-3	CASSDSVGGGTDTQYF	TGTGCCAGCAGTGACTCCGTGGGAGGGGGCACAGATACGCAGTATTTT
TRBD1	.	TRBV6-5	TRBJ1-2	CASRAEDGGGWGYTF	TGTGCCAGCAGAGCCGAAGACGGAGGGGGCTGGGGCTACACCTTC
TRBD1	.	TRBV5-1	TRBJ2-5	CASSSTGGEKTQYF	TGCGCCAGCAGCTCGACAGGGGGCGAGAAGACCCAGTACTTC
TRBD2	.	TRBV6-5	TRBJ2-7	CASSYSTSELYEQYF	TGTGCCAGCAGTTACTCGACTAGCGAGCTCTACGAGCAGTACTTC
TRBD2	.	TRBV6-5	TRBJ2-7	CASSYSGLASSYEQYF	TGTGCCAGCAGTTACTCGGGACTAGCGAGCTCCTACGAGCAGTACTTC
TRBD2	.	TRBV28	TRBJ2-7	CASSLASGSGEQYF	TGTGCCAGCAGTTTGGCTAGCGGGAGCGGCGAGCAGTACTTC
.	.	TRBV19	TRBJ1-4	CASSAQTATNEKLFF	TGTGCCAGTAGTGCGCAGACTGCAACTAATGAAAAACTGTTTTTT
.	.	TRBV11-3	TRBJ2-1	CASSRRGHQSSYNEQFF	TGTGCCAGCAGCCGAAGGGGCCACCAGAGCTCCTACAATGAGCAGTTCTTC
TRBD1	few	TRBV6-5	TRBJ1-6	CASSRGTEGSPLHF	TGTGCCAGCAGCAGGGGGACAGAAGGTTCACCCCTCCACTTT
.	few	TRBV12-2	TRBJ2-7	CASRLTSGSSYEQYF	TGTGCAAGTCGCTTGACTAGCGGGAGCTCCTACGAGCAGTACTTC
.	.	TRBV7-2	TRBJ1-1	CASSPGVGTEAFF	TGTGCCAGCAGCCCAGGTGTGGGCACTGAAGCTTTCTTT
.	.	TRBV29-1	TRBJ1-3	CSVAVLSSGNTIYF	TGCAGCGTTGCGGTCTTGAGCTCTGGAAACACCATATATTTT
.	.	TRBV6-5	TRBJ1-3	CASTFRAGGNTIYF	TGTGCCAGCACTTTCCGGGCAGGGGGAAACACCATATATTTT
TRBD1	.	TRBV19	TRBJ1-3	CASSAYRDSGNTIYF	TGTGCCAGTAGTGCATACCGGGACAGTGGAAACACCATATATTTT
TRBD1	.	TRBV5-5	TRBJ2-6	CASSPSAGGLTGANVLTF	TGTGCCAGCAGTCCATCGGCAGGGGGCCTTACTGGGGCCAACGTCCTGACTTTC
.	.	TRBV29-1	TRBJ1-1	CSVVSGFEAFF	TGCAGCGTTGTATCGGGGTTTGAAGCTTTCTTT
.	.	TRBV18	TRBJ2-7	CASSPSGSYEQYF	TGTGCCAGCTCACCTAGCGGCTCCTACGAGCAGTACTTC
.	.	TRBV25-1	TRBJ2-3	CASSSHDTQYF	TGTGCCAGCAGTAGCCACGATACGCAGTATTTT
TRBD2	.	TRBV27	TRBJ2-7	CASSPRLAGGPWYF	TGTGCCAGCAGTCCCCGACTAGCGGGAGGGCCCTGGTACTTC
.	.	TRBV6-5	TRBJ1-2	CASSLSGVNGYTF	TGTGCCAGCAGTTTGTCAGGGGTGAATGGCTACACCTTC
.	few	TRBV2	TRBJ2-5	CASSRILVRETQYF	TGTGCCAGCAGTAGAATCCTCGTGCGGGAGACCCAGTACTTC
.	.	TRBV9	TRBJ2-1	CASSPGTNLLADNEQFF	TGTGCCAGCAGCCCTGGGACAAATCTCCTAGCCGACAATGAGCAGTTCTTC
TRBD1	.	TRBV28	TRBJ2-4	CASSPGQGLAKNIQYF	TGTGCCAGCAGCCCCGGACAGGGGTTAGCCAAAAACATTCAGTACTTC
TRBD1	once	TRBV6-1	TRBJ2-7	CASSETPGQGSGEQYF	TGTGCCAGCAGTGAGACGCCGGGACAGGGGTCGGGAGAGCAGTACTTC
TRBD2	.	TRBV9	TRBJ2-7	CASSVGPSGRTEQYF	TGTGCCAGCAGCGTGGGTCCTAGCGGGAGAACGGAGCAGTACTTC
TRBD2	.	TRBV5-1	TRBJ2-1	CASRLGLAGEEQFF	TGCGCCAGCAGACTCGGACTAGCGGGAGAGGAGCAGTTCTTC
TRBD1	.	TRBV7-8	TRBJ2-7	CASSSQTGEVYEQYF	TGTGCCAGCAGCTCCCAGACAGGGGAGGTCTACGAGCAGTACTTC
TRBD2	.	TRBV19	TRBJ2-1	CASSWGLAVTRDEQFF	TGTGCCAGTTCTTGGGGACTAGCGGTCACCCGGGATGAGCAGTTCTTC
TRBD2	.	TRBV5-5	TRBJ2-7	CASSFGLAGGYYEQYF	TGTGCCAGCAGCTTCGGGCTAGCGGGAGGATACTACGAGCAGTACTTC
TRBD2	.	TRBV7-2	TRBJ2-5	CASSPVIGSGGARETQYF	TGTGCCAGCAGCCCTGTGATCGGTAGCGGGGGGGCCCGGGAGACCCAGTACTTC